One and the same sample provided the 5 T cell receptor beta chains below, sequenced in a study of blood T cell repertoires in COVID-19. Clones were read by immunoSEQ multiplex PCR, and TCRdb kept only the in-frame ones, dropping some. The sample yields around 700,000 clones, 90% seen once. Sequencing input: peripheral blood. All receptors derive from a woman aged 18-29 years with acute or convalescent COVID-19.

CDR3 sequence reads: CATSPSGPSSGANVLTF. In DNA form, the CDR3 reads TGTGCCACCAGTCCATCAGGCCCAAGCTCTGGGGCCAACGTCCTGACTTTC. The J gene is TRBJ2-6, the V gene TRBV24-1; D gene uncertain. Trimming stripped 6 bases from V and 0 bases from J, with 14 bases between. Germline CDR1 reads KGHDR; CDR2 reads SFDVKD. The CDR3 totals 17 residues.

The J gene is TRBJ2-2, the V gene TRBV10-1, with 8 bases that match TRBD1. This CDR3 has 15 residues. Germline V gene data show CDR1 as WNHNN and CDR2 as SYGVQD (reference sequence). With 9 bases clipped from V and 0 bases from J, the junction kept 6 bases outside the gene matches. The CDR3 region has the DNA TGCGCCAGGTTGACAGGGGCCTCGAACACCGGGGAGCTGTTTTTT. Translation gives CARLTGASNTGELFF.

The chain combines TRBV7-3 with TRBJ2-2, with 8 bases matching TRBD1. CDR3 length equals 16 residues. The V segment lost 3 bases and the J segment 1 base; nucleotides outside the gene matches: 4. Germline V CDR1 and CDR2: SGHTA, FQGTGA. The CDR3: CASSFGDRGNTGELFF. The CDR3 nucleotides read TGTGCCAGCAGCTTTGGCGACAGGGGGAACACCGGGGAGCTGTTTTTT.

The chain couples TRBV9 to TRBJ2-5; 11 nucleotides match TRBD2. This CDR3 is built from 17 residues. V trimming: 2 bases; J trimming: 4 bases; junction bases outside the gene matches: 10. Germline loops: CDR1 SGDLS, CDR2 YYNGEE. CDR3: CASSVTSGGPLGETQYF. CDR3 DNA sequence: TGTGCCAGCAGCGTTACTAGCGGGGGCCCCCTTGGAGAGACCCAGTACTTC.

The chain carries TRBV12-3 or TRBV12-4 and TRBJ1-1, with TRBD1 identical over 9 bases. V lost 5 bases to trimming and J lost 5 bases; unmatched junction nucleotides: 3. The CDR3 runs to 13 residues. The CDR3 coding sequence is TGTGCCAGCAGTCACGACAGGGGGACTGAAGCTTTCTTT. Translation: CASSHDRGTEAFF.